This TCR beta chain was sequenced for a study of beta chain features in type 1 diabetes. General observations from the study: Patients with Type 1 diabetes showed moderately but significantly shorter TCRB CDR3s in all four CD4+ subsets.

A sort by CD45RO/CCR7/CD25/CD127/CD95/CD27 yielded CD4+ naive, central memory, regulatory and stem cell-like memory cells. Points on this clone: Its specificity is not known.

The ends were cut back, 3 bases at V and 1 base at J, with 10 bases in the middle. The CDR3 consists of 14 residues. Germline CDR1 is SGHRS and CDR2 is YFSETQ. Reverse transcribing all isolated RNA meant expressed TCRB transcripts were sequenced. Profiling relied on immunoSEQ multiplex PCR, and the TCRdb table lists in-frame clones only, not all of them. The sample consists of 400,000 to 550,000 clones, roughly 10% of them appearing once. V is TRBV5-1 and J is TRBJ1-1, with D possibly matching TRBD1 (5 bases). The sample was naive CD4+ T cells from blood. The sequence derives from a woman aged 18-29 years in good health. CDR3 DNA sequence: TGCGCCAGCAGCTCCTTTACAGGGAACACTGAAGCTTTCTTT. Protein: CASSSFTGNTEAFF. The full variable domain, rest sourced from reference TRBV5-1 and TRBJ1-1, is KAGVTQTPRYLIKTRGQQVTLSCSPISGHRSVSWYQQTPGQGLQFLFEYFSETQRNKGNFPGRFSGRQFSNSRSEMNVSTLELGDSALYLCASSSFTGNTEAFFGQGTRLTVV.